This entry concerns a single T cell receptor (beta chain). The antigen remains undetermined. Unique molecular identifiers were attached to individual cDNA molecules within the library. TCRdb redid the calling of the RACE reads with MiXCR, one entry per CDR3 protein. This table has approximately 110,000 distinct CDR3 sequences, around 10% appearing once. This CDR3 is 14 amino acids long. The germline V gene encodes CDR1 MNHEY and CDR2 SVGAGI. V gave up 3 bases and J gave up 2 bases, with 10 bases separating them. Documented time point: patch test 1, 2 weeks after DPC sensitization. The treatment was: therapeutic diphenylcyclopropenone sensitization with weekly scalp DPC. The data are from a study of human T cells and chemical hapten exposure. General observations from the study: With patch test score, the counts of PT1 expanded TCRs showed a positive correlation. Controls formed significantly fewer large CDR3 similarity clusters than expanded TCRs did.

This sequence joins TRBV6-5 and TRBJ1-1; D is possibly TRBD1 (5 bases). The origin of this receptor is a woman between 35 and 50 years old with alopecia areata. Some clones in this sample may be carry-over from other donors' samples. The sample was whole blood, taken in connection with sensitization to the hapten diphenylcyclopropenone (DPC). This CDR3 reads CASSYSDRNTEAFF. CDR3 coding DNA: TGTGCCAGCAGTTATTCTGACAGAAACACTGAAGCTTTCTTT.